This T cell receptor beta chain was identified during a study of molecular identifiers for immune sequencing clone quantification. Notes on the study in general: Sharing of a barcode by identical TCR molecules could cause highly expanded clone sizes to be underestimated. Clones carrying above 20 RNA copies accounted for over 98% of effector molecules, under 1% in naive cells.

At least ten counts were recorded for this clonotype. Its antigen remains unidentified. Each CDR3 protein is one row after TCRdb ran MiXCR on the PCR reads. The sample records hundreds of thousands of distinct CDR3 sequences, about 20% being singletons. The sorting of naive CD8 T cells used the CD8+CD4-CCR7+CD45RA+ phenotype. V trimming: 5 bases; J trimming: 0 bases; junction bases outside the gene matches: 6. The CDR3 extends over 15 amino acids. CDR1 and CDR2 (germline): MDHEN, SYDVKM. The chain employs TRBV28 and TRBJ2-5; 7 bases match TRBD2. This TCR was sampled from a human donor in good health. Some libraries in this study had Jurkat cell RNA spiked in. Sequences were obtained from naive CD8+ T cells from blood, with Jurkat cell RNA spiked in. The subset here: FACS-sorted CD8+CD4-CCR7+CD45RA+ naive T cells. The CDR3 bases are TGTGCCAGCAGTCAGCGGGACTCCCACCAAGAGACCCAGTACTTC. Its translation: CASSQRDSHQETQYF. The full variable domain, its missing parts supplied by reference TRBV28 and TRBJ2-5, is DVKVTQSSRYLVKRTGEKVFLECVQDMDHENMFWYRQDPGLGLRLIYFSYDVKMKEKGDIPEGYSVSREKKERFSLILESASTNQTSMYLCASSQRDSHQETQYFGPGTRLLVL.